A selection of T cell receptor beta chains follows, all from one sample in a study of blood T cell repertoires in COVID-19. Generated by immunoSEQ multiplex PCR, the TCRdb table keeps only in-frame clones and is missing some. The sample has 95,000 to 150,000 clones, roughly 84% seen once. Sequencing was performed on PBMCs or T cells enriched from blood (not recorded which). These receptors all come from a woman in her twenties or thirties who had recovered from COVID-19. The CDR3 runs from the conserved cysteine through the conserved F or W. The order of the fields is V gene, J gene, clone size, D gene, CDR3 DNA, CDR3 protein. D genes are given only for firm matches. Not every row has a clone size; where given, it reads once, few, many or a size class.

TRBV7-8	TRBJ1-4	-	-	TGTGCCAGCAGCCGTGGAGGGACTAATGAAAAACTGTTTTTT	CASSRGGTNEKLFF
TRBV29-1	TRBJ1-1	-	TRBD1	TGCAGCGTCGGGACAGCAAGCAACACTGAAGCTTTCTTT	CSVGTASNTEAFF
TRBV19	TRBJ1-1	-	-	TGTGCCGTCAGAGGGAATATGAACACTGAAGCTTTCTTT	CAVRGNMNTEAFF
TRBV19	TRBJ1-5	-	-	TGTGCCAGTAGTATGACAGCTAGCAATCAGCCCCAGCATTTT	CASSMTASNQPQHF
TRBV7-2	TRBJ2-5	once	-	TGTGCCAGCAGCTTAAATCGTGGCGGGACTGAGACCCAGTACTTC	CASSLNRGGTETQYF
TRBV6-4	TRBJ2-3	-	-	TGTGCCAGCAGTGAAGGCGGGACCACAGATACGCAGTATTTT	CASSEGGTTDTQYF
TRBV12-3/TRBV12-4	TRBJ2-3	-	TRBD1	TGTGCCAGCAGTCGCGGACAGGCAGATACGCAGTATTTT	CASSRGQADTQYF
TRBV19	TRBJ2-3	-	-	TGTGCCAGTAGTGCCACAGGGTTGGGACTAAACACAGATACGCAGTATTTT	CASSATGLGLNTDTQYF
TRBV27	TRBJ2-7	-	TRBD2	TGTGCCAGCAGCTCCCCGGGGGGGGTAGATGGGTACGAGCAGTACTTC	CASSSPGGVDGYEQYF
TRBV13	TRBJ2-1	-	TRBD2	TGTGCCAGCAGCTTAGCGGGCGGGAGGCCTCAATCCTACAATGAGCAGTTCTTC	CASSLAGGRPQSYNEQFF
TRBV18	TRBJ1-6	-	TRBD1	TGTGCCAGCTCACATCGACAGGGACGTAATTCACCCCTCCACTTT	CASSHRQGRNSPLHF